The table lists the clone carrying this T cell receptor (beta chain) with many counts. What it binds is not known. Thyroid surgery was performed in patients who had received no treatment beforehand. CDR3 size: 13 residues. Germline V gene data show CDR1 as LGHDT and CDR2 as YNNKEL (reference sequence). V lost 1 base and J lost 8, with 11 bases in between. The sample comes from a study of metastatic and nonmetastatic thyroid tumors. Study as a whole: Repertoires from blood and tumor or nodule tissue of malignant and benign thyroid patients were compared.

General study findings and limits: The reported finding was significantly higher TCR beta diversity in malignant thyroid tumors relative to benign nodules, in blood and tumor.

TCRdb ran MiXCR on the PCR reads. The sample consists of 30,000 to 50,000 clones, about 13% of them appearing once. Sequencing used blood. The chain uses TRBV3-1 and TRBJ1-2, with a weak D call TRBD1 (6 bases). The source of this sequence is a female donor with papillary thyroid cancer or a benign thyroid nodule (not recorded which). Some clones in this sample may be carry-over from other donors' samples. For the CDR3, the DNA is TGTGCCAGCAGCCAAGGGGGGCGCCGGGGCTACACCTTC. Translating it yields CASSQGGRRGYTF.